The present T cell receptor beta chain was sequenced within a study of blood T cells in healthy people across ages (dated by TCRdb to about 2015). A note on the overall study: In model experiments, template switching captured about one uniquely barcoded TCR beta cDNA molecule for every two T cells. To track age-related changes in TCR beta repertoire diversity, the study relied on deep sequencing normalized with unique cDNA molecular identifiers. To avoid experimental bias, donors of different ages were randomly spread across the sequencing lanes. The study analyzed two additional independent replicas of 1 million unique cDNA reads from the same blood draw for two donors, one aged 18 to 29 and one aged 80 or older. Donors were grouped into four age groups: young (average roughly 16 years), middle-aged (over 35), aged (62) and long-lived (about 82). Broad study findings and their caveats: Compared with the aged group, the long-lived group had more naive CD4+ T cells, fewer expanded clones and increased TCR diversity, suggesting age selection. Observed TCR beta diversity correlated strongly with the percentage of naive T cells measured by flow cytometry. Estimates of total diversity from one million sequenced T cells were regarded as lower bounds and underestimates. The CMV infection status of donors was not known, potentially confounding age-related changes in expanded clonotypes. As age increased, observed TCR beta diversity per million T cells dropped in a roughly linear way, and a significant reduction was already evident by age about 36. Because profiling used bulk unsorted PBMCs, naive and antigen-experienced compartments could not be compared conclusively.

A remark on this clonotype: The antigen it binds to is not known. One junction end does not reproduce the germline sequence, and a read error may be involved.

Its CDR3 holds 14 amino acids, cysteine through phenylalanine. The entry retains the CDR3 DNA only, 42 bases that are in frame from base 1. Via the germline V gene, CDR1 is SNHLY and CDR2 FYNNEI. Library preparation employed 5' RACE. The listed sequencing device is Illumina HiSeq 2500. A second 7 to 11 cycle PCR used a sample-barcoded 5' primer and a J-beta primer mix. A unique molecular identifier was introduced onto each TCR beta cDNA molecule by a template-switch 5' adaptor carrying 12 random nucleotides. Each sample yielded at least 2.5 million CDR3-containing paired-end reads. First-strand cDNA synthesis was performed from all RNA using the Mint cDNA synthesis kit, with priming by a TRBC-specific oligonucleotide. All cDNA was treated with uracil-DNA glycosylase and then went through a first 18-cycle PCR with the universal primers M1SS and BC2_uni_R. Concerning the study's data processing: Normalization of each sample was performed by random selection of 1 million high-quality reads, each carrying a distinct molecular identifier. Instead of being binned into consensus sequences, reads with shared molecular identifiers were discarded. MiTCR, set to a Q25 quality threshold and the strictest error-elimination algorithm, was used for CDR3 identification, clonotype clustering and error correction. A nonparametric unseen species model with Euler transformation was used to estimate a lower bound on total TCR beta diversity. The public sequencing data were trimmed at Q25 with fastp and processed into clonotypes with MiXCR by TCRdb, which kept only in-frame beta chains. Each record represents a unique CDR3 protein, reported with the most common genes and DNA among its rows. The V and J calls shown here were made by TCRdb, not taken from the authors' results. The sample table lists some 1.7 million distinct CDR3 sequences, under 30% of them with a count of one. The ten largest clones capture more than 6% of the sample.

Donors were a few dozen systemically healthy Caucasian individuals from Russia aged roughly 6 to 95 years. About 10 milliliters of peripheral blood were collected from each donor into EDTA-treated Vacutainer tubes. Ficoll-Paque density-gradient centrifugation was used to isolate PBMCs, with at least 6.5 million per sample. Trizol reagent was used to extract total RNA from PBMCs, with at least 5 micrograms per sample. Naive CD45RAhigh/CD27high T cell percentages were measured by flow cytometry on a PBMC aliquot from every donor. Input material: blood. The sequence links TRBV2 to TRBJ2-4; the D gene lacks a confident call. The source is a woman aged 25 to 39 in good health. The bases are TGTGCCAGCAGTCACGGACGAGCCAAAAACATTCGGTACTTC. This codes for CASSHGRAKNIRYF.